This entry describes one T cell receptor beta chain. The multiple sclerosis control group was made up of treatment-naive patients with stable or active relapsing-remitting disease. When the RNA was reverse transcribed, random hexamers were used with an input of roughly 0.5 to 1 ug. The method of amplification for TCR beta CDR3 was immunoSEQ multiplex PCR, covering 54 Vbeta and 13 Jbeta. TCRdb re-called the immunoSEQ multiplex PCR reads with MiXCR, one entry per CDR3 protein. Here the sample spans roughly 120,000 distinct CDR3 sequences, roughly 93% being singletons. From germline, CDR1 is SNHLY and CDR2 FYNNEI. V gave up 2 bases and J gave up 8 bases, with 12 bases separating them. The CDR3 has 13 residues. The data stem from a study of CD8 T cells in Susac syndrome.

Material: CD4+ T cells from PBMCs. The V gene is TRBV2, the J gene TRBJ1-2, with a tentative D call TRBD1 (5 bases). The clonotype was recovered from a human donor with multiple sclerosis. CDR3 in amino acids: CASSETPRGGYTF. CDR3 DNA sequence: TGTGCCAGCAGTGAAACCCCCCGGGGGGGCTACACCTTC.